This TCR beta chain was profiled in a study of T cell clonality in common variable immunodeficiency (dated by TCRdb to the mid-2010s). Broader findings and caveats from the paper: CVID TCRbeta sequences reportedly showed fewer deletions and N-nucleotide insertions and lacked highly modified clones with 13 or more V deletions. Increased TCRbeta clonality was found in CVID subjects compared with healthy controls (t-test p = 0.018), with the increase being most characteristic of about a third of subjects. The authors noted that sequencing repertoires of T cell subpopulations would be needed to clarify what caused the increased clonality in CVID. Differences among patients in the CVID cohort limited the correlations between repertoire features and clinical complications. Although equal DNA input was used, an average of roughly 85,000 unique sequences per sample was obtained for controls, compared with about 29,000 for CVID samples. Fewer TCRbeta clones were shared among CVID subjects than among healthy controls (p < 0.0001).

This clone has ten or more counts. The target of this receptor is not known. The CDR3 end is not reached by the read, which stops 3 residues before it; the germline J gene fills it in. Both CVID patients and healthy controls were predominantly of Caucasian heritage. From each donor, roughly 4.5 to 9 ml of heparinized peripheral whole blood was collected. TCRbeta CDR3 repertoires were sequenced from genomic DNA of adults with common variable immune deficiency (CVID) and healthy adult controls. A total of roughly 22 healthy adult volunteers (about 12 female and roughly ten male; age range roughly 23 to 66 years, mean age approximately 34) were included in the control group. Diluted blood was density-centrifuged over Hypaque 1077 or Ficoll-Paque to isolate peripheral blood mononuclear cells. Genomic DNA was obtained from unsorted mononuclear cells using either Qiagen column purification or a centrifugation-based method.

As encoded in the germline V gene (reference sequence), CDR1 is LNHDA while CDR2 is SQIVND. The V and J ends are trimmed by 5 bases and 4 bases, leaving 14 bases between them. The CDR3, from cysteine to phenylalanine, totals 15 residues. The DNA shown is the part of the CDR3 that was read: 36 bases, in frame from base 1. Equivalent amounts of genomic DNA from CVID and control samples were used as sequencing input. For every sample, a 60 bp segment covering the rearranged TCRbeta CDR3 region was amplified and then sequenced. The immunoSEQ assay, a bias-corrected multiplex PCR with high-throughput sequencing, was employed for TCRbeta amplification. In the authors' own workflow: Every unique nucleotide sequence was considered a clone and was annotated with V, D and J genes, copy number and frequency. Sequences were labeled productive if in frame, and non-productive if out of frame or containing stop codons. As previously described, clonality was computed from Shannon's entropy. The predicted amino acid sequences of productive clones were used to derive mean CDR3 Kyte-Doolittle hydropathy. The R hclust function was used to hierarchically cluster scaled V gene usage with Manhattan distance and complete linkage. Clone sharing by CDR3 amino acid sequence was assessed by resampling 12 repertoires per group over 100 rounds. The repertoires were screened for about 70 published EBV-specific TCRbeta sequences and approximately 240 published CMV-specific TCRbeta sequences. A couple of CVID samples that yielded fewer than 10,000 sequences were excluded from the analysis, so 42 CVID repertoires were retained. Entries here come from immuneACCESS through TCRdb and include only in-frame sequences with V and J called. Some clones fail to appear in such tables; in the studies checked, an unresolved V gene covers under half of the shortfall, and the cause of the remainder is unknown. That table gives V, J and clone size, and the DNA gave D and trimming. The table records under 50,000 clones for this sample, and not one of them appears only once. The ten largest clones represent approximately 5.9% of the sample.

The TCR comes from a person aged 18 to 70 in good health. The sequenced sample was peripheral blood mononuclear cells. The chain uses TRBV19 and TRBJ2-2; TRBD2 is a possible D gene, resting on 5 matching bases. CDR3 DNA, as far as it was read: TGTGCCAGTAGTCTCGAGAGGGTTAGCACCGGGGAG. Translated, it gives CASSLERVSTGE. Given in full, the CDR3 is CASSLERVSTGELFF.